A selection of T cell receptor beta chains follows, all from one sample in a study of shared clonotypes between healthy human individuals. Some clones are missing from TCRdb's copy, which holds only in-frame ones; the method was immunoSEQ multiplex PCR. The sample shows roughly 770,000 clones, 96% of them seen only once. Input material: naive CD8+ T cells sorted from blood. The receptors here all came from a man aged 25 to 45 in good health. Each CDR3 is given with its conserved first and last residue. The order of the fields is V gene, clone size, D gene, J gene, CDR3 protein. The D gene is left open where the match is weak. A clone size is listed for some rows: how often the clone was seen (once, few, many), or a class if it is expanded.

TRBV14	once	-	TRBJ2-5	CASSQNSFGETQYF
TRBV28	-	TRBD2	TRBJ2-1	CASALAGDNEQFF
TRBV7-8	-	-	TRBJ2-7	CASSAGNYEQYF
TRBV29-1	-	TRBD1	TRBJ1-2	CSVVDREGEDYGYTF
TRBV6-9	once	-	TRBJ2-1	CASSTPTGLLLGNNEQFF
TRBV9	once	-	TRBJ1-4	CASSPDRARTNEKLFF
TRBV15	-	-	TRBJ2-2	CATSREGTGELFF
TRBV5-4	-	-	TRBJ2-3	CASSHLVAGSADTQYF
TRBV11-2	-	TRBD2	TRBJ2-5	CASSLGDSGTQETQYF
TRBV28	-	TRBD1	TRBJ2-7	CASRGTGEGTSSYEQYF
TRBV6-1	once	-	TRBJ1-2	CASSEYLVDRDGYTF
TRBV7-3	once	-	TRBJ2-3	CASSLSGGSGDTQYF
TRBV6-5	-	TRBD2	TRBJ2-1	CASSYSTGGVQFF
TRBV9	-	TRBD2	TRBJ2-7	CASSVAQIAGRYEQYF
TRBV7-9	-	-	TRBJ2-7	CASSAWATGYEQYF
TRBV15	-	-	TRBJ2-7	CATSRGFSYEQYF
TRBV11-2	once	TRBD2	TRBJ2-7	CASRPGGGYEQYF
TRBV27	-	TRBD1	TRBJ2-5	CASSSQDRGNQETQYF
TRBV7-9	-	-	TRBJ1-1	CASSGTGKRMNTEAFF
TRBV6-4	-	-	TRBJ1-1	CASSDRTPWTSMNTEAFF
TRBV4-2	-	TRBD1	TRBJ1-2	CASSQLTGDYGYTF
TRBV4-1	-	-	TRBJ2-7	CASSQVSSSYEQYF
TRBV4-3	-	TRBD2	TRBJ2-7	CASSQQAGGFYEQYF
TRBV7-9	once	TRBD2	TRBJ2-7	CASSPRTSGSHEQYF
TRBV7-2	-	-	TRBJ2-5	CASSIWVQETQYF
TRBV16	-	-	TRBJ2-2	CASSRANTGELFF
TRBV7-3	-	-	TRBJ2-1	CASSLIGGSYNEQFF
TRBV28	-	-	TRBJ2-7	CASSFLVSAYEQYF
TRBV7-2	once	TRBD1	TRBJ2-5	CASSNPGQEAWTQYF
TRBV7-9	-	-	TRBJ2-7	CASSLGTGEQYF
TRBV2	-	-	TRBJ1-3	CASSEGNTIYF
TRBV27	-	-	TRBJ2-2	CASSHHFGGPTGELFF
TRBV11-2	-	TRBD1	TRBJ2-2	CASSLESYPTGLETGELFF
TRBV6-5	-	TRBD2	TRBJ2-5	CASRTSGRMETQYF
TRBV6-1	-	-	TRBJ2-7	CASSFVSSGYEQYF
TRBV2	-	TRBD2	TRBJ2-1	CASTPSGGYNEQFF
TRBV7-9	-	TRBD1	TRBJ2-4	CASSPGTGLTKNIQYF
TRBV7-9	-	TRBD1	TRBJ1-2	CASSLTPGQGDGYTF
TRBV20-1	-	-	TRBJ2-1	CSARVVSEQFF
TRBV29-1	once	TRBD2	TRBJ2-3	CSVDGLAGGRTDTQYF
TRBV7-9	-	-	TRBJ1-1	CASSLGRGEAFF
TRBV29-1	-	TRBD2	TRBJ2-7	CSVEEGGYEQYF
TRBV11-2	few	-	TRBJ2-4	CASSLAGGLNIQYF
TRBV15	-	-	TRBJ2-7	CATSREIDSSYEQYF
TRBV2	-	-	TRBJ2-7	CASSGQYSSYEQYF
TRBV7-9	-	-	TRBJ2-3	CAGMVLSSTDTQYF
TRBV27	-	TRBD2	TRBJ2-7	CASSLGREAYEQYF
TRBV4-2	-	TRBD1	TRBJ1-1	CASSQTTGVTEAFF
TRBV30	-	-	TRBJ2-7	CAWSVIDSYEQYF
TRBV7-2	-	-	TRBJ2-3	CASSLVGSKRVDTQYF
TRBV30	-	-	TRBJ1-1	CAWSSTLNTEAFF
TRBV19	-	-	TRBJ2-3	CASSILLGRVRPDTQYF
TRBV14	-	-	TRBJ2-7	CASSQQGLGYEQYF
TRBV14	few	-	TRBJ2-7	CASSLRSGYEQYF